This T cell receptor (beta chain) was captured by sequencing in a study of blood T cell repertoires in COVID-19. In the study overall: Sources were T cells, B-cell-depleted T cells, or PBMCs; the material itself was cDNA or gDNA.

Per germline, CDR1 SGHTA and CDR2 FQGNSA. The length of the CDR3 is 13 residues. Worth noting for this clone: Sequence at one end of the junction differs from germline and may be a read error.

In the study's own analysis: Counts of nucleated cells, estimated from reference gene primer amplification, were obtained. Produced via immunoSEQ multiplex PCR; TCRdb's table is partial and in-frame only. V and J calls and clone size come straight from that table; D and trimming were deduced from the DNA. The table shows under 300,000 clones, with approximately 82% occurring only once. This sequence joins TRBV7-2 and TRBJ2-7, with 9 bases aligning to TRBD1. This receptor was identified in a woman aged 40 to 50 who had recovered from COVID-19. Sequences were obtained from peripheral blood. The CDR3, as DNA: TGTGCCAGCAGCTTTTCCTGGGACAGGGAATCGTTCTTC. Translation: CASSFSWDRESFF.